One T cell receptor (beta chain) is described in this entry. Trimming cost V 0 bases and J 5 bases; bases outside gene matches: 12. The CDR3 length is 17 residues. Germline V lookup: CDR1 SGHRS, CDR2 YFSETQ. Primers for the PCR totalled 60 Vbeta and 13 Jbeta. Here immunoSEQ multiplex PCR was the method, and the copy in TCRdb shows in-frame clones only, minus some. The profile shows tens of thousands of clones, roughly 64% of them singletons. The data were obtained in a study of cytomegalovirus exposure and HLA in healthy donors. What was sequenced was PBMCs. V usage is TRBV5-1 and J usage is TRBJ2-3; 7 bases agree with TRBD1. This receptor was identified in a middle-aged man in good health and CMV-seropositive. CDR3: CASSLGDSSQGLDTQYF. Here the CDR3 DNA reads TGCGCCAGCAGCTTGGGGGACAGTTCCCAGGGATTAGATACGCAGTATTTT.